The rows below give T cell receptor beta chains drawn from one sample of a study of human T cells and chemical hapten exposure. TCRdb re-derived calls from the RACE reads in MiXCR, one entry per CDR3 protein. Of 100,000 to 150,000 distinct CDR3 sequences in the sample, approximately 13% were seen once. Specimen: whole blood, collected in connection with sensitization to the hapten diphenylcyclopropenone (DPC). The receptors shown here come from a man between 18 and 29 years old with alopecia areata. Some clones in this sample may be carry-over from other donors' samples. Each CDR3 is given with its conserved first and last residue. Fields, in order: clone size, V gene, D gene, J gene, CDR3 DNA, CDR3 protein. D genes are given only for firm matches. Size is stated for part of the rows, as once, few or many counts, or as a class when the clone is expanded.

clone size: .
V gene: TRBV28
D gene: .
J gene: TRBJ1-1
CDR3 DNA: TGTGCCAGCAGTTTTTCCGGGATCCAATCTTCTCGGGCGAACACTGAAGCTTTCTTT
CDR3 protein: CASSFSGIQSSRANTEAFF

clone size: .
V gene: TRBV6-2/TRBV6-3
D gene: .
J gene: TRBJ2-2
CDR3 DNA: TGTGCCAGCAGTTCTAGGGACACCGGGGAGCTGTTTTTT
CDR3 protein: CASSSRDTGELFF

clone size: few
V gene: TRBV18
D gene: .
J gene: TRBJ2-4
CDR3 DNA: TGTGCCAGCTCACAAACAGGGGCCAAAAACATTCAGTACTTC
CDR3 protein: CASSQTGAKNIQYF

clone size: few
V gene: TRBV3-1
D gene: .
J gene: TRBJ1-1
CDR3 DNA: TGTGCCAGCAGCCAAGATGCCGGACGCCTGAACACTGAAGCTTTCTTT
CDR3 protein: CASSQDAGRLNTEAFF

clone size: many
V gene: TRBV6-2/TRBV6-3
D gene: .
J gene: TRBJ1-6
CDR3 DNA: TGTGCCAGCACCCGGGGCAGGGCGGATTCACCCCTCCACTTT
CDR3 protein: CASTRGRADSPLHF

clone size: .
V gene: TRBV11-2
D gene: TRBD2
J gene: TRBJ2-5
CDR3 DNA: TGTGCCAGCAGCCCCCAGTTAGCGGGGTTCCAAGAGACCCAGTACTTC
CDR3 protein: CASSPQLAGFQETQYF

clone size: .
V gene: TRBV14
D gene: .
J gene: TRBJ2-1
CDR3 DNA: TGTGCCAGCAGCCAAGGGACTTACGACCATGAGCAGTTCTTC
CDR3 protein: CASSQGTYDHEQFF

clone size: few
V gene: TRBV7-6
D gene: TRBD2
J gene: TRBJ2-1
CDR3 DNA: TGTGCCAGCAGCATGACTAGCGGGGGGGCTAGTGAGCAGTTCTTC
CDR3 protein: CASSMTSGGASEQFF

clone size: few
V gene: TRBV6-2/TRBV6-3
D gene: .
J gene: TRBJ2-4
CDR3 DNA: TGTGCCAGCAGTTACCCTACCGGACGGCTAGCCAAAAACATTCAGTACTTC
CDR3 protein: CASSYPTGRLAKNIQYF

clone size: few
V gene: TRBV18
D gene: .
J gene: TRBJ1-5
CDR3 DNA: TGTGCCAGCTCTTCATACTCCTCGGGGTATCAGCCCCAGCATTTT
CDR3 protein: CASSSYSSGYQPQHF

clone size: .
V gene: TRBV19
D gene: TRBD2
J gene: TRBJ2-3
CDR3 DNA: TGTGCCAGTAGTATATCCACGGGGGGGTCAGATACGCAGTATTTT
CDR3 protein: CASSISTGGSDTQYF

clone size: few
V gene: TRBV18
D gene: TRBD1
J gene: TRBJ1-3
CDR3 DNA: TGTGCCAGCTCTTGGACAGGGCTATCAGGCTCTGGAAACACCATATATTTT
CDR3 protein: CASSWTGLSGSGNTIYF

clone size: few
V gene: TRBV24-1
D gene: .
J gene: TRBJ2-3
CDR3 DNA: TGTGCCACCAGTGATACTCAAAGGGATACGCAGTATTTT
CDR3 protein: CATSDTQRDTQYF

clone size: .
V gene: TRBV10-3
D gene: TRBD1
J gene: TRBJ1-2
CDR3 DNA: TGTGCCATCAGCCCCGGGACAGGGATTCCCTATGGCTACACCTTC
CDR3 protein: CAISPGTGIPYGYTF

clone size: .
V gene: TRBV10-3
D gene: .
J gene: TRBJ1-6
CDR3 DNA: TGTGCCTCCAACGGAGGTTATAATTCACCCCTCCACTTT
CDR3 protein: CASNGGYNSPLHF

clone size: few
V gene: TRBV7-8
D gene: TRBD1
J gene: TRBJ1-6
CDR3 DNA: TGTGCCAGTTCAACAGGGGCGAGGACACCCCTCCACTTT
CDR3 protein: CASSTGARTPLHF